These 4 T cell receptor beta chains originate from one sample sequenced in a study of T cell repertoires in cytomegalovirus infection. TCRdb processed the reads anew with MiXCR; each CDR3 protein has one entry. The sample contains about 220,000 distinct CDR3 sequences, around two fifths of which appear only once. No antigens are known for them. The specimen comprised CD8+ T cells from cultured PBMCs, sampled from culture after CMV antigen stimulation. The receptor set was obtained from a human donor in good health (CMV status not recorded). Some clones in this sample may be carry-over from other donors' samples.

The table lists this clonotype with a few counts. The rearrangement links TRBV27 to TRBJ2-1; the match to TRBD1 covers 10 bases. In germline, CDR1 is MNHEY, CDR2 SMNVEV (reference sequence). The trim removed 7 bases at V and 8 bases at J, leaving 11 bases unmatched. The CDR3 runs to 15 residues. The DNA of the CDR3 is TGTGCCAGCACCCTATCTGGGACAGGGGTGCATGAGCAGTTCTTC. Encoded protein: CASTLSGTGVHEQFF.

The V call is TRBV2, the J call TRBJ1-5; D remains unclear. Germline V CDR1 and CDR2: SNHLY, FYNNEI. Trimming cost V 2 bases and J 1 base, with 9 bases left between them. The CDR3 contains 15 residues. CDR3 sequence reads: CASSETGYSNQPQHF. CDR3 coding DNA: TGTGCCAGCAGTGAAACGGGGTACAGCAATCAGCCCCAGCATTTT.

This clonotype was seen a handful of times. This chain joins TRBV27 and TRBJ2-7; D unclear. This CDR3 is built from 13 residues. Germline V gene lookup returns CDR1 MNHEY and CDR2 SMNVEV (reference sequence). With 3 bases removed from V and 0 bases from J, the gap between germline ends came to 6 bases. The CDR3, as DNA: TGTGCCAGCAGTTTCGGCTTCTCCTACGAGCAGTACTTC. Protein: CASSFGFSYEQYF.

The chain links TRBV28 to TRBJ1-1; 7 nucleotides match TRBD1. Germline CDR1 reads MDHEN; CDR2 reads SYDVKM. The junction had 11 bases not matched to a gene; V was cut back by 4 bases and J by 0 bases. CDR3 size: 17 residues. DNA of the CDR3: TGTGCCAGCAGTTCAACCCCAACAGGGGCGGTGAACACTGAAGCTTTCTTT. This translates into CASSSTPTGAVNTEAFF.